Listed below are T cell receptor beta chains from one sample, sequenced in a study of blood T cell repertoires in COVID-19. Here immunoSEQ multiplex PCR was the method, and the copy in TCRdb shows in-frame clones only, minus some. Among 250,000 to 350,000 clones, 88% were seen once, and the ten largest hold approximately 11%. Sequenced input: peripheral blood. The receptors here all came from a woman aged 25 to 39 with COVID-19, enrolled during active disease. CDR3s include the opening cysteine and the closing phenylalanine or tryptophan. The D gene is left open where the match is weak. Size is stated for part of the rows, as once, few or many counts, or as a class when the clone is expanded.

j_call clone_size d_call v_call cdr3_nt cdr3_aa
TRBJ2-1 - - TRBV7-2 TGTGCCAGCAGCCTAACTCCTAGCTCCTACAATGAGCAGTTCTTC CASSLTPSSYNEQFF
TRBJ1-1 - TRBD1 TRBV28 TGTGCCAGCAGAGTTACAGGGGGCCACACTGAAGCTTTCTTT CASRVTGGHTEAFF
TRBJ2-3 - - TRBV23-1 TGCGCCAGCAGTCAATCCTCAGATCCTAGCACAGATACGCAGTATTTT CASSQSSDPSTDTQYF
TRBJ1-5 - TRBD1 TRBV19 TGTGCCAGTAGTAATAGACAGGGGCATGAGCAGCCCCAGCATTTT CASSNRQGHEQPQHF
TRBJ2-1 - - TRBV5-1 TGCGCCAGCAGCCGTAGCCGCAGCTCCTACAATGAGCAGTTCTTC CASSRSRSSYNEQFF
TRBJ1-6 - - TRBV6-5 TGTGCCAGCATACGGCGGCCGGACAGTAATTCACCCCTCCACTTT CASIRRPDSNSPLHF
TRBJ2-1 - TRBD2 TRBV28 TGTGCCAGCACCAAGAGCGGGAAGGTCCACAATGAGCAGTTCTTC CASTKSGKVHNEQFF
TRBJ2-7 - - TRBV30 TGTGCCTGGAGTGTACGTTGGGCGGGGCAGGGGGACTCCCTTTACGAGCAGTACTTC CAWSVRWAGQGDSLYEQYF
TRBJ2-2 - - TRBV19 TGTGCCAGTAGGGGGGCGGACACCGGGGAGCTGTTTTTT CASRGADTGELFF
TRBJ1-5 - TRBD1 TRBV19 TGTGCCAGTAGTCCGACAGGGAGCCAGCCCCAGCATTTT CASSPTGSQPQHF
TRBJ1-2 - TRBD1 TRBV10-3 TGTGCCATCAGTGAGAGCCGGACAGGGCATGGCTACACCTTC CAISESRTGHGYTF
TRBJ2-2 - TRBD2 TRBV18 TGTGCCAGCTCACCGCCTGGACTAGCGGGGCAGAACACCGGGGAGCTGTTTTTT CASSPPGLAGQNTGELFF
TRBJ2-2 - TRBD2 TRBV19 TGTGCCAGTAGTAGGGGACTAGCGGGAGTAAGAACCGGGGAGCTGTTTTTT CASSRGLAGVRTGELFF
TRBJ2-1 - TRBD2 TRBV27 TGTGCCAGCAGTGTGGCGGGAGCATTACGCGGTGAGCAGTTCTTC CASSVAGALRGEQFF
TRBJ1-5 - - TRBV28 TGTGCCAGCACTTTACGGGGGTGGCCCCAGCATTTT CASTLRGWPQHF
TRBJ2-1 - - TRBV9 TGTGCCAGCAGCGTAGAAGGGGACTACAATGAGCAGTTCTTC CASSVEGDYNEQFF
TRBJ2-7 - - TRBV7-9 TGTGCCAGCAGTGTACCCGGGACAAGTAACTACGAGCAGTACTTC CASSVPGTSNYEQYF
TRBJ1-5 - TRBD1 TRBV5-6 TGTGCCAGCAGCTCGAGGGGGCAAGACCAGCCCCAGCATTTT CASSSRGQDQPQHF
TRBJ2-2 - - TRBV7-2 TGTGCCAGCAGCTTAGCCAGGGGTCAGTACACCGGGGAGCTGTTTTTT CASSLARGQYTGELFF
TRBJ2-7 once - TRBV2 TGTGCCAGCAGCTTCACGAAAGGGGGCTACGAGCAGTACTTC CASSFTKGGYEQYF
TRBJ2-2 - - TRBV3-1/TRBV3-2 TGTGCCAGCAGCCAAGATTGGAGCGTCTACACCGGGGAGCTGTTTTTT CASSQDWSVYTGELFF
TRBJ2-1 once TRBD1 TRBV19 TGTGCAACTCAGGCTGGGACAGGTATCTACAATGAGCAGTTCTTC CATQAGTGIYNEQFF
TRBJ2-6 - - TRBV13 TGTGCCAGCAGCCCCCGTCGGGGCTCTGGGGCCAACGTCCTGACTTTC CASSPRRGSGANVLTF
TRBJ2-1 - TRBD2 TRBV6-5 TGTGCCGGCTCTAGCGGGAGTTTTCCTGAGCAGTTCTTC CAGSSGSFPEQFF
TRBJ2-1 - - TRBV7-8 TGTGCCAGCAGCTTAGCGCTGGGACAACACAATGAGCAGTTCTTC CASSLALGQHNEQFF
TRBJ2-2 - - TRBV30 TGTGCCTGGAGTGGCGGGTCTAACACCGGGGAGCTGTTTTTT CAWSGGSNTGELFF
TRBJ1-6 - TRBD1 TRBV19 TGTGCCAGTAGGAATTCCGACAGGGGACGGTCACCCCTCCACTTT CASRNSDRGRSPLHF
TRBJ2-1 - TRBD2 TRBV6-6 TGTGCCAGCAGTACAGGACTAGCGGGAATACATGAGCAGTTCTTC CASSTGLAGIHEQFF
TRBJ2-1 - TRBD2 TRBV15 TGTGCCACCAGCAGAGATCGGAGGACTAGCGGGAGTATGGATGAGCAGTTCTTC CATSRDRRTSGSMDEQFF
TRBJ2-4 - TRBD2 TRBV9 TGTGCCAGCAGCCCCCCCGGACTAGCGGGAGGGCTCCAAAACATTCAGTACTTC CASSPPGLAGGLQNIQYF
TRBJ1-3 - TRBD1 TRBV9 TGTGCCAGCAGCGTGGGGCAGGGGGCAAACACCATATATTTT CASSVGQGANTIYF
TRBJ1-1 - - TRBV19 TGTGCCAGTAGTGTACAGAGGGACACTGAAGCTTTCTTT CASSVQRDTEAFF
TRBJ2-1 few TRBD2 TRBV6-4 TGTGCCAGCAGTTCTAAGGCGGGAGGGGGTAATGAGCAGTTCTTC CASSSKAGGGNEQFF